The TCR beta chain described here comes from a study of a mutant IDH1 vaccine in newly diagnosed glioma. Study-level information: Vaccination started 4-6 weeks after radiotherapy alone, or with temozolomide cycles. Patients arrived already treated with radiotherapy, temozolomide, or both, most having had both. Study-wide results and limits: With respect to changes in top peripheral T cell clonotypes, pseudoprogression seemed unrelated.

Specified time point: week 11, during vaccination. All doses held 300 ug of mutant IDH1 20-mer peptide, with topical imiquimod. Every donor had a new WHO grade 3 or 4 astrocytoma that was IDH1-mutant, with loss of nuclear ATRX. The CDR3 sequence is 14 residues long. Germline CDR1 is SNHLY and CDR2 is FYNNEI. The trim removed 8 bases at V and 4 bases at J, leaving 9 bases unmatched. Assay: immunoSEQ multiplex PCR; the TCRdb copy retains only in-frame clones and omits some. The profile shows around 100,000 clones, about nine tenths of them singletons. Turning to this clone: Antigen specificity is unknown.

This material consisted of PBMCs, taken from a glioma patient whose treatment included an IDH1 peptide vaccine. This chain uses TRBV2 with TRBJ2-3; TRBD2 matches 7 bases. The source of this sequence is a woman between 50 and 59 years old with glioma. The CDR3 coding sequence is TGTGCCAGCGCTGGCGGGAGAACGGCAGATACGCAGTATTTT. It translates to CASAGGRTADTQYF.